This T cell receptor (beta chain) was profiled in a study of cytomegalovirus exposure and HLA in healthy donors. Researchers ran the PCR with 60 Vbeta and 13 Jbeta primers. Libraries were prepared by immunoSEQ multiplex PCR; TCRdb keeps only in-frame clonotypes and omits some of them. The table gives 180,000 or so clones; the top ten clones make up roughly 0.74% of it. The receptor was derived from a boy aged 5-17 years in good health and CMV-seronegative. The sequenced sample was PBMCs.

CDR3 in amino acids: CASRNYMESNQPQHF. The DNA for the CDR3 is TGTGCCAGTAGGAACTACATGGAGAGCAATCAGCCCCAGCATTTT. The chain uses TRBV19 and TRBJ1-5; D gene unclear. The germline V and J ends were trimmed by 6 bases and 1 base, with 13 bases remaining between them. Per the germline V gene, CDR1 is LNHDA and CDR2 is SQIVND (reference sequence). The CDR3 covers 15 residues.